This paragraph covers one T cell receptor beta chain sequence. As yet, its antigen is unknown. Time point reported: after dendritic cell vaccination, including at tumor progression/relapse. The primer mix had 60 V beta and 13 J beta primers. The method was immunoSEQ multiplex PCR; TCRdb's version includes in-frame clones alone and lacks a portion of them. The repertoire consists of just under 100,000 clones, with 65% to 85% occurring once and the leading ten covering 4.5% to 5.5%. This record comes from a study of glioma-infiltrating T cells after dendritic cell vaccination. Study overall: Patients received autologous tumor lysate-pulsed dendritic cell vaccination between about 2003 and 2012. Overall study findings and caveats: Complete blood and tumor specimen sets were limited to few patients.

This CDR3 spans 14 amino acids. V gave up 1 base and J gave up 2 bases; unmatched junction bases: 2. In germline, CDR1 is SGDLS, CDR2 YYNGEE. Sequences were derived from blood, sampled after dendritic cell vaccination. This chain links TRBV9 with TRBJ1-1, with 7 bases matching TRBD1. This sequence was found in a human donor with glioblastoma. Here the CDR3 reads CASSVTGDNTEAFF. As DNA, the CDR3 is TGTGCCAGCAGCGTAACAGGGGATAACACTGAAGCTTTCTTT.